This T cell receptor beta chain was retrieved from a study of T cells after yellow fever vaccination. This clonotype showed up just a few times. TCRdb passed the 5' RACE reads through MiXCR, listing each CDR3 protein once. This sample has 250,000 or so distinct CDR3 sequences, with 6.9% found just once. Germline V gene sequence: CDR1 MDHEN, CDR2 SYDVKM. CDR3 length equals 12 residues. The V and J ends lost 7 bases and 6 bases respectively, with 11 bases between them. Here the sequenced sample was CD4+ T cells sorted from PBMCs, taken 15 days after the yellow fever booster vaccination. This clonotype originated in a man aged 30 to 45 who received the YFV17D yellow fever vaccine. The rearrangement uses TRBV28 and TRBJ2-3; D unclear. The CDR3: CASTARYDTQYF. The CDR3, as DNA: TGTGCCAGCACCGCTCGATACGATACGCAGTATTTT.